These T cell receptor beta chains were read from a single sample in a study of blood T cell repertoires in COVID-19. Libraries were prepared by immunoSEQ multiplex PCR; TCRdb keeps only in-frame clonotypes and omits some of them. The sample shows more than 60,000 clones, about nine tenths of them seen only once. The sequenced sample consisted of peripheral blood. The receptors stem from a human donor in a cohort sampled during active COVID-19. Each CDR3 is given with its conserved first and last residue. The D gene is left open where the match is weak. Not every row has a clone size; where given, it reads once, few, many or a size class.

CDR3	DNA	J	V	D	size
CASGGLAGPGELFF	TGCGCCAGCGGTGGACTAGCCGGACCCGGGGAGCTGTTTTTT	TRBJ2-2	TRBV5-1	TRBD2	.
CASSPGYNEQFF	TGTGCCAGCAGTCCCGGCTACAATGAGCAGTTCTTC	TRBJ2-1	TRBV6-6	.	.
CAIRDGGGGELFF	TGTGCCATCAGGGACGGGGGAGGCGGGGAGCTGTTTTTT	TRBJ2-2	TRBV10-3	.	once
CASSSGLRTDGETQYF	TGCGCCAGCAGCTCAGGCCTTAGGACAGACGGAGAGACCCAGTACTTC	TRBJ2-5	TRBV5-1	.	.
CASSGGQGYEQYF	TGCGCCAGCAGCGGGGGACAGGGGTACGAGCAGTACTTC	TRBJ2-7	TRBV5-1	TRBD1	.
CARETGTGGCETQYF	TGTGCCAGAGAGACCGGGACAGGGGGCTGCGAGACCCAGTACTTC	TRBJ2-5	TRBV11-3	TRBD1	.
CASRAGLDSYEQYF	TGCGCCAGCAGAGCGGGACTAGACTCCTACGAGCAGTACTTC	TRBJ2-7	TRBV10-1	TRBD2	.
CSVAGSGGALGYEQYF	TGCAGCGTTGCAGGTAGCGGGGGGGCCTTGGGCTACGAGCAGTACTTC	TRBJ2-7	TRBV29-1	TRBD2	.
CASSYGGGKNTEAFF	TGTGCCAGCAGTTACGGAGGGGGCAAGAACACTGAAGCTTTCTTT	TRBJ1-1	TRBV6-6	TRBD1	.
CSVDRTGFTDTQYF	TGCAGCGTTGACCGGACAGGGTTCACAGATACGCAGTATTTT	TRBJ2-3	TRBV29-1	TRBD1	.
CASSLGGRMTGELFF	TGTGCCAGCAGCTTGGGAGGCAGAATGACCGGGGAGCTGTTTTTT	TRBJ2-2	TRBV5-4	.	.
CASNRTGTNYGYTF	TGCGCCAGCAATAGGACAGGGACTAACTATGGCTACACCTTC	TRBJ1-2	TRBV10-1	TRBD1	.
CASITGKVFYGYTF	TGTGCCAGCATAACGGGGAAAGTCTTCTATGGCTACACCTTC	TRBJ1-2	TRBV21-1	.	.
CASSSSTGRDYGYTF	TGCGCCAGCAGCTCGTCGACAGGGCGCGACTATGGCTACACCTTC	TRBJ1-2	TRBV5-1	TRBD1	.
CSASPVDEQYF	TGCAGTGCTAGTCCAGTGGACGAGCAGTACTTC	TRBJ2-7	TRBV20-1	.	.
CASSIEPSEAFF	TGTGCCAGTAGTATAGAACCCAGTGAAGCTTTCTTT	TRBJ1-1	TRBV19	.	.
CASSVGQGYGYTF	TGTGCCAGCAGTGTTGGACAGGGCTATGGCTACACCTTC	TRBJ1-2	TRBV25-1	TRBD1	once
CASSSSNAGTTGNTIYF	TGTGCCAGCAGCTCCTCTAACGCAGGGACTACTGGAAACACCATATATTTT	TRBJ1-3	TRBV7-2	.	.
CASSLTGPRDYEQYF	TGTGCCAGTAGTCTGACAGGCCCCAGGGACTACGAGCAGTACTTC	TRBJ2-7	TRBV19	.	.
CASSNPRGQGMETQYF	TGTGCCAGTAGTAACCCGAGGGGACAGGGGATGGAGACCCAGTACTTC	TRBJ2-5	TRBV19	TRBD1	once
CASKPQLNTGELFF	TGCGCCAGCAAGCCCCAACTAAACACCGGGGAGCTGTTTTTT	TRBJ2-2	TRBV10-1	.	.
CASSSFAGTVNTEAFF	TGTGCCAGCAGCTCATTTGCCGGGACAGTGAACACTGAAGCTTTCTTT	TRBJ1-1	TRBV7-8	TRBD1	.
CATSDPNRTGQSPQHF	TGTGCCACCAGTGACCCAAACCGGACAGGCCAGAGTCCCCAGCATTTT	TRBJ1-5	TRBV24-1	TRBD1	.
CASSPPGLYGYTF	TGTGCCAGCAGCCCCCCCGGACTCTATGGCTACACCTTC	TRBJ1-2	TRBV7-8	.	.
CASSLEPGRQETQYF	TGTGCCAGCAGCTTAGAACCAGGGCGCCAAGAGACCCAGTACTTC	TRBJ2-5	TRBV7-7	.	.
CASSIGQRGGKLFF	TGTGCCAGCAGCATCGGACAGCGGGGGGGAAAACTGTTTTTT	TRBJ1-4	TRBV7-2	.	.
CAFGQGVFTGELFF	TGTGCCTTTGGACAGGGAGTGTTCACCGGGGAGCTGTTTTTT	TRBJ2-2	TRBV30	TRBD1	.
CASSQAGGGTTYGQYF	TGTGCCAGCAGCCAAGCTGGGGGGGGGACGACCTACGGGCAGTACTTC	TRBJ2-7	TRBV3-1/TRBV3-2	TRBD2	.